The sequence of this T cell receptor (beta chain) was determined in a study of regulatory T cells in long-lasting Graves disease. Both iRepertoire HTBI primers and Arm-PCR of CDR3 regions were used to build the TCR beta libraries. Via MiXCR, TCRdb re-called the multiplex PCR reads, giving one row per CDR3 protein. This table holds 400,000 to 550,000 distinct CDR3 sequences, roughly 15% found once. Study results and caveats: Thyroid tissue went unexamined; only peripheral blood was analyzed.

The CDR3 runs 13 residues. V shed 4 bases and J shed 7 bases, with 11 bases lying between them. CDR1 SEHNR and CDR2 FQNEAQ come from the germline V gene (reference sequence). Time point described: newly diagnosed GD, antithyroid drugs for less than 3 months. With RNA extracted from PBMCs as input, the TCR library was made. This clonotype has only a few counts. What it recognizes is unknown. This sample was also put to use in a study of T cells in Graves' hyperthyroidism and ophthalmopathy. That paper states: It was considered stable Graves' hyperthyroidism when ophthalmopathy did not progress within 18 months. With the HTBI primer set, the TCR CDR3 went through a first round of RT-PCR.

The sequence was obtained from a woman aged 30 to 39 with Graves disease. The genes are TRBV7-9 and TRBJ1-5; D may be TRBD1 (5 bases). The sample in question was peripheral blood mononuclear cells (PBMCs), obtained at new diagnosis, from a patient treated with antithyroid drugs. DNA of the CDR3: TGTGCCAGCAGCTCAGCAGGGAGCCAGCCCCAGCATTTT. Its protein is CASSSAGSQPQHF.